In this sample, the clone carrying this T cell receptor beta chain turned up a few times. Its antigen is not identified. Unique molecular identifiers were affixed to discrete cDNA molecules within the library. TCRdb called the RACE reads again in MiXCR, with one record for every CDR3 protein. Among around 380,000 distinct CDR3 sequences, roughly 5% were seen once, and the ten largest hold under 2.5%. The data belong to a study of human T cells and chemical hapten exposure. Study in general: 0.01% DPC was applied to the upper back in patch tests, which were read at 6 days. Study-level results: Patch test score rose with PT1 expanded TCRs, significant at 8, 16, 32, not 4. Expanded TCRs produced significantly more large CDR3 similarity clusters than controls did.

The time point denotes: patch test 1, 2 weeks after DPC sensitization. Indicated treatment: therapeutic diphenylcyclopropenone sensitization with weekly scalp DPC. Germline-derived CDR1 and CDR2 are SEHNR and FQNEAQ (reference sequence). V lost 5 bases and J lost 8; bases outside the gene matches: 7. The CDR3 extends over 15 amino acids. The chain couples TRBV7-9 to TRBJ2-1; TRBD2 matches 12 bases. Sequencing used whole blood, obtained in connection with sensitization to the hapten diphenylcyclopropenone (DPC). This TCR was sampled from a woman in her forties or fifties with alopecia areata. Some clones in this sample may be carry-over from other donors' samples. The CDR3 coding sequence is TGTGCCAGCAGCCATGTGACTAGCGGGAGTGATGAGCAGTTCTTC. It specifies CASSHVTSGSDEQFF.